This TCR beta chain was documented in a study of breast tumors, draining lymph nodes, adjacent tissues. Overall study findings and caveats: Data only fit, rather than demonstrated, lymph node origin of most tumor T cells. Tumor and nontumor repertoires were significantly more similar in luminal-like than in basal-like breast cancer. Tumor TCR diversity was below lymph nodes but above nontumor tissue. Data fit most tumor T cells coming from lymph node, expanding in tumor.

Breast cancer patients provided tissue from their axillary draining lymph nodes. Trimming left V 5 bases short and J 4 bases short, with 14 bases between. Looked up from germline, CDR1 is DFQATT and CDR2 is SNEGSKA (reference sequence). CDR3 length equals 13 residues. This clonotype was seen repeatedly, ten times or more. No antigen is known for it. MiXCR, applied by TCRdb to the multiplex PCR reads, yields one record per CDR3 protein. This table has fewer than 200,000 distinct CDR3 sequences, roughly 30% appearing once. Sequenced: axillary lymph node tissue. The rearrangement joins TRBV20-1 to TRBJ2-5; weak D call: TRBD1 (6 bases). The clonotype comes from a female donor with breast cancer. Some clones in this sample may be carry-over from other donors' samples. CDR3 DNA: TGCAGTGCTGGCAAAACAGGGCGAGAGACCCAGTACTTC. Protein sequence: CSAGKTGRETQYF.